The T cell receptor beta chain described here comes from a study of OX40 agonist ivuxolimab in advanced cancers. Overall study: Enrollees could have had prior anti-PD-1, anti-PD-L1 or anti-CTLA-4 therapy, which about 40% had received.

Produced via immunoSEQ multiplex PCR; TCRdb's table is partial and in-frame only. The sample shows around 34,000 clones, around 86% of them seen only once. V lost 0 bases, J lost 4 bases, and 5 bases stayed unmatched. Germline V CDR1 and CDR2: MNHEY, SVGAGI. The CDR3 sequence is 15 residues long. The sequence derives from an adult with an advanced solid tumor such as melanoma, head and neck, liver or kidney cancer. The specimen comprised CD4+ or CD8+ T cells sorted from blood, sampled in a trial of the OX40 agonist ivuxolimab. V and J are TRBV6-5 and TRBJ2-7, with 8 bases lining up with TRBD2. For the CDR3, the DNA is TGTGCCAGCAGTTACTCGGGCCTAGCGGGTTACGAGCAGTACTTC. Its protein product is CASSYSGLAGYEQYF.